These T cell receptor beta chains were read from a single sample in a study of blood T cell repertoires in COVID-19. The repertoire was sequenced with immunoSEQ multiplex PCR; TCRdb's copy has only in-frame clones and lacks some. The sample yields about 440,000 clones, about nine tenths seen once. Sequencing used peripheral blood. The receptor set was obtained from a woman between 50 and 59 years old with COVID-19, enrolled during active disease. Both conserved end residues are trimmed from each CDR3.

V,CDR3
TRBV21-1,ASSKPSSGGADSGFTDTQY
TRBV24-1,ATSDLQQGDTQY
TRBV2,ASRGGRTDTQY
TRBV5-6,ASSMLGGQPQH
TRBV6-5,ASKVEGALAGELF
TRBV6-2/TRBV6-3,ASSYWVGGYGYT
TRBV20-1,SAMTVGGLF
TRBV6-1,ASSEGGAGWSTDTQY
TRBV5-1,ASSQIKGSGDTEAF
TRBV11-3,ASSPHSGSYEQY
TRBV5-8,ASSLVWLAGGTDTQY
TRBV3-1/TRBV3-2,ASSRGTVNTEAF
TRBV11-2,ASSVTGGSGDTQY
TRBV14,ASSQVVHEQY
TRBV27,ASSPHGADTQY
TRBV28,ASSLYPQPHEQY
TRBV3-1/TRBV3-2,ASSQRGTYEQY
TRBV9,ASSAPGTGGWNEQF
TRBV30,AWSYLGGDQF
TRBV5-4,ASSSGGAETQY
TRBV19,ASSIGGGGSTEAF
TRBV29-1,SVVWTADYEQY
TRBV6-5,ASSYDGGGADTQY
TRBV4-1,ASSLGQGGIQPQH
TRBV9,ASSRGAQGAQVRSPLH
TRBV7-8,ASSRRTSGGEYNEQF
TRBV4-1,ASSQGPRAF
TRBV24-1,ATSAGRLTEAF
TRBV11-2,ASSLLRAEQY
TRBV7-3,ASSLTVGAATGELF
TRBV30,AWSPSGYGYT
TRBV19,ASSTDRWYGYT
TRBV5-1,ASSSSGTSVLETQY
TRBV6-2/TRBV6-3,ASSNRQGSYNEQF
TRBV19,ASTTGSAGELF
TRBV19,ASSLRQGIYEQY
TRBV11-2,ASSPGGVGQPQH
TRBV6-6,ASSLSQVPNTGELF
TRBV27,ASSLSLSGGAGEQY
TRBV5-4,ASSLGRGSGELF
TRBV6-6,ATLNREAF
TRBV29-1,SVLTGASAF
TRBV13,ASSFGGGTDTQY
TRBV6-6,ASVFGAGAGELF